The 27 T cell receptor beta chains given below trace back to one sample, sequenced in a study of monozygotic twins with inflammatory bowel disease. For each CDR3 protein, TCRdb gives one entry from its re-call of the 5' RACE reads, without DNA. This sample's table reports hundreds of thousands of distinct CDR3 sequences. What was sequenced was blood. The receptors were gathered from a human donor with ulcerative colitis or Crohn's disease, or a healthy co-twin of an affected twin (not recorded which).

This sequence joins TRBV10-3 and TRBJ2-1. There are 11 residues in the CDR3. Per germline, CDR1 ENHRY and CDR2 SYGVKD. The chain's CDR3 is CAISIYNEQFF.

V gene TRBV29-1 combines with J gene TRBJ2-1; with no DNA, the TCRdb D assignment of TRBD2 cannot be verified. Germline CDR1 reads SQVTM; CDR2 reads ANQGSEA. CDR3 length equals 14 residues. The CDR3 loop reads CSALGLESYNEQFF.

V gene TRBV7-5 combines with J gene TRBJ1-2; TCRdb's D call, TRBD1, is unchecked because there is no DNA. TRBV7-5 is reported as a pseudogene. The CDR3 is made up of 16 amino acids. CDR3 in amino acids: CISVPERLEGGYGYTF.

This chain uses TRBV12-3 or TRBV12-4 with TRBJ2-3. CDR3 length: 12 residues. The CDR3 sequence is CASGVMQQTQYF.

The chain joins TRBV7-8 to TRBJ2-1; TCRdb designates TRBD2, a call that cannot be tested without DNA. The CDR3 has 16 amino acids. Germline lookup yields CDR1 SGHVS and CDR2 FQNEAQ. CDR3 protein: CASSVGLAPSYNEQFF.

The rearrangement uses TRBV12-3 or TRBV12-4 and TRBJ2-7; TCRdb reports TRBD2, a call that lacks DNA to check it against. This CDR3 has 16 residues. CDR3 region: CASSLSTSGESYEQYF.

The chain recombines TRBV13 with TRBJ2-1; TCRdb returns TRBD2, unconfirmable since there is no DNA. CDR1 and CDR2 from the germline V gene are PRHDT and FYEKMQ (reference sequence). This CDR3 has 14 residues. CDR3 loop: CASSLGGRNNEQFF. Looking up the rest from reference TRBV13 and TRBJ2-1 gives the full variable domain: AAGVIQSPRHLIKEKRETATLKCYPIPRHDTVYWYQQGPGQDPQFLISFYEKMQSDKGSIPDRFSAQQFSDYHSELNMSSLELGDSALYFCASSLGGRNNEQFFGPGTRLTVL.

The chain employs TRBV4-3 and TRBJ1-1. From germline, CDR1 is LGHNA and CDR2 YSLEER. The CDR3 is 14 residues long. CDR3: CASSQEAGEAEAFF.

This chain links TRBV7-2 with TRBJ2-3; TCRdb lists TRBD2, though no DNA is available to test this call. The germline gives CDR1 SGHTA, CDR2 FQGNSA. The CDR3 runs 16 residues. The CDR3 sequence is CASSLAQTGGSDTQYF.

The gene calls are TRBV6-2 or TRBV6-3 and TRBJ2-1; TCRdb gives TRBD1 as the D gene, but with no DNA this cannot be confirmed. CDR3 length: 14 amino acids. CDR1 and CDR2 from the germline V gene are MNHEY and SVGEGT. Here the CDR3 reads CASSSQGPLNEQFF.

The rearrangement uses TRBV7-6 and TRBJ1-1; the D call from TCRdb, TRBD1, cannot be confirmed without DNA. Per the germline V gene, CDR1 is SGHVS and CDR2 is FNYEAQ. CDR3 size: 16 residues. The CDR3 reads CASSRTGGLMNTEAFF.

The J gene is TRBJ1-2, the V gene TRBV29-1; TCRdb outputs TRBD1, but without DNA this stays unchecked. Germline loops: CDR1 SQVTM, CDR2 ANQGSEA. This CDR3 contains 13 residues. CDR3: CSVEDRQGYGYTF.

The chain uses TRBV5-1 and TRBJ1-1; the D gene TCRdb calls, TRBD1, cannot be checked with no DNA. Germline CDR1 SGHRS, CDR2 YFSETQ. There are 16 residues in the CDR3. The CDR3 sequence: CASSFLRTGVDTEAFF. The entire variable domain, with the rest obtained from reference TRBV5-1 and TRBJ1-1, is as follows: KAGVTQTPRYLIKTRGQQVTLSCSPISGHRSVSWYQQTPGQGLQFLFEYFSETQRNKGNFPGRFSGRQFSNSRSEMNVSTLELGDSALYLCASSFLRTGVDTEAFFGQGTRLTVV.

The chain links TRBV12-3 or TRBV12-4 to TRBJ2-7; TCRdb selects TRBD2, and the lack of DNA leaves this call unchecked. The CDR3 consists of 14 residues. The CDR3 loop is CASSSPPGQREQYF.

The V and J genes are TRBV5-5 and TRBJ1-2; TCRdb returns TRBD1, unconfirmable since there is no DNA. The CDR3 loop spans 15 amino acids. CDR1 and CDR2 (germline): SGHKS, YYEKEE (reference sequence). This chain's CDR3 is CASSWWTGVNYGYTF.

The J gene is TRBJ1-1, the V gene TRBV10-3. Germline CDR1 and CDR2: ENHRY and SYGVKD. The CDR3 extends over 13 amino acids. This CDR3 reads CAISEGLNTEAFF.

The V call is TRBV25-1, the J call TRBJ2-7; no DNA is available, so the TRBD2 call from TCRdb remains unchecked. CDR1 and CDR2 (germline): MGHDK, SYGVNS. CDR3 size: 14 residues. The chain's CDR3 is CASSPGTSAIQQYF.

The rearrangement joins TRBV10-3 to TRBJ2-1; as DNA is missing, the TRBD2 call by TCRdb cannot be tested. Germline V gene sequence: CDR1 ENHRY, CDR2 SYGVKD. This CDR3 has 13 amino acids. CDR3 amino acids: CAIGAGTPPEQFF.

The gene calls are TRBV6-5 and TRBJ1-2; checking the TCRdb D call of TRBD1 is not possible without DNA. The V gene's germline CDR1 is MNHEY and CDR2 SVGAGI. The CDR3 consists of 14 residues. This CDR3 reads CASSYRQGHYGYTF.

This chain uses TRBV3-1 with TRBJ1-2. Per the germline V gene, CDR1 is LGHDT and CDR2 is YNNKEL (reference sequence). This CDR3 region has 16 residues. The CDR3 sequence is CASSSGQTEGIYGYTF. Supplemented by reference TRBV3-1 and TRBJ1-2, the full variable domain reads DTAVSQTPKYLVTQMGNDKSIKCEQNLGHDTMYWYKQDSKKFLKIMFSYNNKELIINETVPNRFSPKSPDKAHLNLHINSLELGDSAVYFCASSSGQTEGIYGYTFGSGTRLTVV.

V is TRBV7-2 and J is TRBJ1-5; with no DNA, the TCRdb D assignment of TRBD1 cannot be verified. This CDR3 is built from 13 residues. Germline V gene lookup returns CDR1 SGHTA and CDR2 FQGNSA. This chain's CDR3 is CASSSGTGRVGHF.

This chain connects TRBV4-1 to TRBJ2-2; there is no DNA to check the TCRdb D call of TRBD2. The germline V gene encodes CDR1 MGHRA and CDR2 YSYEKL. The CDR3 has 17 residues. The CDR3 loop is CASSQDPRGSMAGELFF.

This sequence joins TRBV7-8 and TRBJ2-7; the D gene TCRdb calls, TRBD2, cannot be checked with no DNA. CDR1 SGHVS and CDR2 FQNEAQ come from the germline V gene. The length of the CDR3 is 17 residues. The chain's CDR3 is CASSPPATSGWSYEQYF. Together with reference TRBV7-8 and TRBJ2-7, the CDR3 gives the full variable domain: GAGVSQSPRYKVAKRGQDVALRCDPISGHVSLFWYQQALGQGPEFLTYFQNEAQLDKSGLPSDRFFAERPEGSVSTLKIQRTQQEDSAVYLCASSPPATSGWSYEQYFGPGTRLTVT.

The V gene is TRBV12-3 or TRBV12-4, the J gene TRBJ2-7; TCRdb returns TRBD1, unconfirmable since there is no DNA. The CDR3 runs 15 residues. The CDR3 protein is CASSHGQGAPYEQYF.

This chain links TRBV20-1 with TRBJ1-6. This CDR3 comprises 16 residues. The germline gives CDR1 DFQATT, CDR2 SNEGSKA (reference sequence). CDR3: CSARWRGEVLNSPLHF.

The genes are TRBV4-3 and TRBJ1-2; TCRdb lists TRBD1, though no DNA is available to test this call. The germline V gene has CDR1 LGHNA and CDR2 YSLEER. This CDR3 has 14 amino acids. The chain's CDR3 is CASSQVLGPGGYTF.

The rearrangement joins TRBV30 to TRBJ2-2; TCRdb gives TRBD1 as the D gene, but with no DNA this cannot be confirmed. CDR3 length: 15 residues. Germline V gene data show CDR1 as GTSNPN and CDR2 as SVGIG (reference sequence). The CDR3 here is CAYPRTGAFTGELFF. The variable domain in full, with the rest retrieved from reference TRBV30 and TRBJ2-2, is SQTIHQWPATLVQPVGSPLSLECTVEGTSNPNLYWYRQAAGRGLQLLFYSVGIGQISSEVPQNLSASRPQDRQFILSSKKLLLSDSGFYLCAYPRTGAFTGELFFGEGSRLTVL.